This TCR beta chain was recovered during a study of Graves' ophthalmopathy and Graves' hyperthyroidism. Study-wide context: Stable hyperthyroid donors showed no ophthalmopathy during 18 months follow-up.

From RNA, the CDR3 regions of TCR beta chains were amplified and sequenced. First-round RT-PCR used HTBI primers; second-round multiplex PCR followed. TCRdb passed the multiplex PCR reads through MiXCR, listing each CDR3 protein once. This sample has more than 1,000,000 distinct CDR3 sequences, with about two fifths found just once. No donor had other autoimmune disease, uncontrolled infection, pregnancy or lactation. The diagnosis combined clinical symptoms, thyroxine, TRAb, thyroid ultrasound and orbital computed tomography scans. The sequenced sample consisted of peripheral blood or thyroid tissue (not recorded which). The receptor was derived from an adult man with Graves' hyperthyroidism.

The CDR3 spells CSASESSYEQYF. The CDR3, as DNA: TGCAGTGCTAGCGAAAGCTCCTACGAGCAGTACTTC. The chain links TRBV20-1 to TRBJ2-7, with D hard to call. Trimming removed 3 bases from V and 0 bases from J, with 6 bases in between. CDR3 size: 12 residues. Looked up from germline, CDR1 is DFQATT and CDR2 is SNEGSKA (reference sequence).